Shown below are 13 T cell receptor beta chains from a single sample sequenced in a study of T-cell memory formation after mild COVID-19. TCRdb itself ran the 5' RACE reads through MiXCR, one entry per CDR3 protein. The repertoire holds about 320,000 distinct CDR3 sequences, with 14% as singletons. The sequencing input was PBMCs or a T cell subset sorted from them (not recorded which). These receptors all stem from a man younger than 35 who had mild COVID-19 (a few samples of this study predate the infection). Cell type and time point are not known.

V is TRBV29-1 and J is TRBJ1-1; D remains ambiguous. The CDR3 sequence is 15 residues long. V lost 4 bases, J lost 1 base, and 16 bases lay in between. Germline CDR1 SQVTM, CDR2 ANQGSEA. CDR3 residues: CSVAGKYTENTEAFF. In DNA, the CDR3 is TGCAGCGTTGCGGGAAAGTACACGGAGAACACTGAAGCTTTCTTT.

Only a few counts were recorded for this clonotype. The J gene is TRBJ2-2, the V gene TRBV11-3; tentatively, D is TRBD1 or TRBD2 (6 bases each). This CDR3 spans 17 amino acids. The germline gives CDR1 SGHNT, CDR2 YENEEA. The V end was cut by 5 bases, the J end by 3 bases, with 19 bases between. CDR3 DNA sequence: TGTGCCAGCAGCCCCCGAAAGGCAGGGGAGGACACCGGGGAGCTGTTTTTT. Its translation is CASSPRKAGEDTGELFF.

This clonotype appeared many times. The J gene is TRBJ2-3, the V gene TRBV11-3; no clear D gene. Germline values: CDR1 SGHNT, CDR2 YENEEA. CDR3 length: 12 amino acids. V lost 6 bases and J lost 6, with 10 bases in between. The CDR3 DNA reads as TGTGCCAGCAGTTCCCTGGATGATACGCAGTATTTT. It specifies CASSSLDDTQYF.

The chain carries TRBV20-1 and TRBJ1-1, with a possible D match to TRBD1 (5 bases). Germline CDR1 and CDR2: DFQATT and SNEGSKA (reference sequence). Trimming stripped 0 bases from V and 0 bases from J, with 11 bases between. The CDR3 sequence is 15 residues long. DNA of the CDR3: TGCAGTGCTAGAGATTTCGGGGGGTTGAACACTGAAGCTTTCTTT. This translates into CSARDFGGLNTEAFF.

The chain joins TRBV6-2 or TRBV6-3 to TRBJ2-3, with 14 bases lining up with TRBD2. CDR3 length: 17 amino acids. Germline values: CDR1 MNHEY, CDR2 SVGEGT. J gave up 6 bases and V 2 bases, and 7 bases lay outside the gene matches. CDR3 DNA: TGTGCCAGCAGTTACGGACTAGCGGGGGGCCGTGTGGATACGCAGTATTTT. Translation: CASSYGLAGGRVDTQYF.

In this sample, this clonotype turned up a few times. V and J are TRBV7-6 and TRBJ2-3; 9 bases agree with TRBD2. V shed 3 bases and J 0 bases; nucleotides not matched to a gene: 10. CDR1 and CDR2 from the germline V gene are SGHVS and FNYEAQ. The CDR3 runs 18 residues. As DNA, the CDR3 is TGTGCCAGCAGCTTTGGGGCGGGGGGGACCTCTAGCACAGATACGCAGTATTTT. Translated, it gives CASSFGAGGTSSTDTQYF. The complete variable domain, with remaining parts taken from reference TRBV7-6 and TRBJ2-3, reads GAGVSQSPRYKVTKRGQDVALRCDPISGHVSLYWYRQALGQGPEFLTYFNYEAQQDKSGLPNDRFSAERPEGSISTLTIQRTEQRDSAMYRCASSFGAGGTSSTDTQYFGPGTRLTVL.

The rearrangement uses TRBV7-3 and TRBJ2-2; 12 positions match TRBD2. The CDR3 consists of 18 residues. CDR1 is SGHTA and CDR2 is FQGTGA in the germline V gene. With 1 base clipped from V and 5 bases from J, the junction kept 8 bases outside the gene matches. The CDR3 coding sequence is TGTGCCAGCAGCTTAAAGCTAGCGGGGGGGCCTCGGACCGGGGAGCTGTTTTTT. Its protein is CASSLKLAGGPRTGELFF.

The CDR3 protein is CASSQVRAGGNTDTQYF. For the CDR3, the DNA is TGTGCCAGCAGCCAAGTTCGAGCGGGGGGGAACACAGATACGCAGTATTTT. The chain joins TRBV4-2 to TRBJ2-3; TRBD2 matches 10 bases. With V trimmed by 1 base and J by 2 bases, 6 bases remained unmatched. Germline assignment: CDR1 LGHNA and CDR2 YNFKEQ. The CDR3 is made up of 17 amino acids.

This clonotype was seen only a few times. The CDR3 nucleotides are TGTGCCAGCAGCTCTCCCCGGGGGGGGGCAAGCACTGAAGCTTTCTTT. Translation gives CASSSPRGGASTEAFF. The rearrangement links TRBV7-9 to TRBJ1-1; maybe TRBD1 (6 bases). The CDR3 runs 16 residues. Germline V gene lookup returns CDR1 SEHNR and CDR2 FQNEAQ (reference sequence). V gave up 4 bases and J gave up 4 bases, with 19 bases separating them.

This clonotype was seen only a few times. V gene TRBV18 combines with J gene TRBJ2-1; the D gene could be TRBD1 or TRBD2 (5 bases each). The CDR3 is 12 amino acids. CDR1 is KGHSH and CDR2 is LQKENI in the germline V gene. Deletions cut 5 bases from V and 14 bases from J, with 16 bases between. The CDR3 loop is CASSTDSRDEFF. CDR3 DNA: TGTGCCAGCTCAACCGACTCCAGGGACGAGTTCTTC.

The chain recombines TRBV12-3 or TRBV12-4 with TRBJ1-3, with D perhaps matching TRBD1 (5 bases). The CDR3 has 16 residues. Deletions cut 5 bases from V and 1 base from J, with 15 bases between. The CDR3 nucleotides read TGTGCCAGCAGTCGGCGACAGAGTACTTCTGGAAACACCATATATTTT. This gives the protein CASSRRQSTSGNTIYF.

The sample holds a few counts of this clonotype. The chain recombines TRBV25-1 with TRBJ2-5, with 12 bases lining up with TRBD1. The germline gives CDR1 MGHDK, CDR2 SYGVNS. Trimming took 7 bases from V and 4 from J; bases not matched to a gene: 4. This CDR3 has 14 amino acids. The CDR3 nucleotides read TGTGCCAGCAAGGGACAGGGGGCGGGAGAGACCCAGTACTTC. Residues: CASKGQGAGETQYF.

This rearrangement joins TRBV5-6 to TRBJ1-5; no firm D call. Germline V gene data show CDR1 as SGHDT and CDR2 as YYEEEE. The length of the CDR3 is 13 residues. V lost 0 bases, J lost 7 bases, and 8 bases lay in between. The CDR3 protein is CASSLDERQPQHF. DNA for the CDR3: TGTGCCAGCAGCTTGGACGAGCGGCAGCCCCAGCATTTT. The full variable domain, rest sourced from reference TRBV5-6 and TRBJ1-5, is DAGVTQSPTHLIKTRGQQVTLRCSPKSGHDTVSWYQQALGQGPQFIFQYYEEEERQRGNFPDRFSGHQFPNYSSELNVNALLLGDSALYLCASSLDERQPQHFGDGTRLSIL.